The entry below gives a single TCR beta chain sequence along with its context. This clonotype appeared a few times. What antigen it recognizes has not been identified. Nothing much larger sits one base from this clone, and base qualities are not available. The record originates from a study of identical twins (dated by TCRdb to the mid-2010s). As for the study more broadly: To test whether fetal clonotypes persist, this study deep-sequenced TCR alpha and beta repertoires from monozygotic twins, from unrelated adults of various ages, and from cord blood. To rule out contamination, replicate twin experiments were performed at different times with different library preparation protocols. Results and caveats for the whole study, not just this receptor: Fewer insertions were carried by abundant cord blood beta clonotypes; a weaker similar trend was observed in young adult naive repertoires, while no such trend was observed in memory repertoires. In monozygotic twins, out-of-frame TCR alpha sharing was systematically underestimated by recombination models, although the models agreed with sharing between unrelated individuals. Zero-insertion analyses could be partly confounded by invariant T cells such as MAIT and iNKT, although diverse VJ usage argued against such confounding for most clonotypes. Because the same donors could not be followed over many years, the conclusions relied on cross-sectional statistical analysis. Compared with coincidental sharing between unrelated individuals, an excess of low generation-probability sequences was observed among out-of-frame TCR alpha sequences shared between twins. Excess twin sharing in beta out-of-frame sequences was weaker because fewer shared sequences lowered the signal-to-noise ratio.

V and J are trimmed by 9 bases and 4 bases, and the gene matches miss 10 bases of the junction. The CDR3 holds 14 amino acids from the cysteine to the phenylalanine. Only the CDR3 part of the read is kept: 42 bases, read in frame from the first base. Only healthy Caucasian donors were included. Three pairs of female monozygotic twins, all aged about 18 to 30 years, were included in the twin cohort. Peripheral blood mononuclear cells were used as the source from which RNA for TCR libraries was isolated. Libraries came from 5' RACE. Sequenced using an Illumina HiSeq 2000. A universal primer binding site was introduced by template switching, and a unique molecular identifier was present in the final cDNA, enabling accurate counting of TCR cDNA molecules. Specific primers in the conserved constant-segment region were used to synthesize first-strand cDNA for the TCR alpha and beta chains. To control for contamination, each cDNA library was double barcoded with a SMART-Mk sample barcode plus Illumina barcodes. TruSeq adapter sequences along with Illumina sample barcodes were introduced in two successive PCR steps. Sequencing of the TCR alpha and beta cDNA libraries was done on the Illumina HiSeq platform using custom primers. From the authors' description of their analysis: MiGEC processed the raw reads to extract unique molecular identifiers, while MiXCR was used to determine the CDR3 positions. For each individual, recombination models were inferred using an EM algorithm with the repgenHMM and IGoR tools. Shared clonotypes were analyzed with the tcR package in R, and sharing was normalized by the product of cloneset sizes. To study raw recombination without the effects of thymic and clonal selection, out-of-frame nonproductive sequences were analyzed. TCRdb trimmed public reads at Q25 via fastp, called clones via MiXCR and kept in-frame beta chains. Under each unique CDR3 protein, matching rows form one entry showing the most common genes and DNA. Clone size and V and J calls follow TCRdb, not the original study. The sample table lists around 570,000 distinct CDR3 sequences, 9.6% of them with a count of one. Roughly 3% of the sample is in the top ten clones.

The same sample was also used in a study of yellow fever vaccine responses in identical twins. Reported in the second study: According to the authors, the vaccine-induced T cell response in identical twins seemed to be partly convergent and partly specific to each individual. Focusing on identical twins, the study followed the T cell clones that responded to the vaccine, and did so with precision.

What was sequenced was PBMCs. The source of this sequence is a woman younger than 35 in good health. The rearranged segments are TRBV12-3 or TRBV12-4 and TRBJ2-7; 9 bases in the middle match TRBD1. The CDR3: CASGTGRVPYEQYF. The sequenced DNA: TGTGCCAGTGGGACAGGGAGGGTTCCATACGAGCAGTACTTC.